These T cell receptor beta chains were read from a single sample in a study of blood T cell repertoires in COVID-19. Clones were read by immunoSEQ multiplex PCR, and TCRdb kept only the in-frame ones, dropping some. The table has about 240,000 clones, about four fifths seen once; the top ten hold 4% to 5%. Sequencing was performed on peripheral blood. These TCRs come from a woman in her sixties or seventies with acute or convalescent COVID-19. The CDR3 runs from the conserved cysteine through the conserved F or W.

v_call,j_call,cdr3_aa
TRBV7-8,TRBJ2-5,CASSLIKTGRETQYF
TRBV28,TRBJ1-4,CASRGQGEKLFF
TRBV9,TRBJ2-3,CASSKGTDIRTDTQYF
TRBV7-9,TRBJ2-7,CASSLASGAGGHEQYF
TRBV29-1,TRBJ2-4,CSFSNARNIQYF
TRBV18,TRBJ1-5,CASSPTGTGGFNSNQPQHF
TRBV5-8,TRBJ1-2,CASSSRSRVNYGYTF
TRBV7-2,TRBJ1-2,CASSLGRTGSGYTF
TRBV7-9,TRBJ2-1,CASDSGGHNEQFF
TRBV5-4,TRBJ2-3,CASSWGLDTQYF
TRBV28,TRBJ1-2,CASSPTGLASYGYTF
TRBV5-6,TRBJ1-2,CASSRDRNYGYTF
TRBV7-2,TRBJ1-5,CASSLDPRNRYNQPQHF
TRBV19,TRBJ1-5,CASSDREIRYSNQPQHF
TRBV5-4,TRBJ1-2,CASSYGQYGYTF
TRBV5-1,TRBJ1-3,CASSLAWAGTGNTIYF
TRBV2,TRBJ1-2,CASVRDSSYGYTF
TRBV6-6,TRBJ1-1,CASSRATGNTEAFF
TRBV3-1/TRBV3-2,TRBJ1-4,CASGEGRTNEKLFF
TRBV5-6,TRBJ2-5,CASSLIGGRGQETQYF
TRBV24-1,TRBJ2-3,CATSDFGLTDTQYF
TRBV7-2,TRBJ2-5,CASRTSSTVQETQYF
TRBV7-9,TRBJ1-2,CASSRQGGYGYTF
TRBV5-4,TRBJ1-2,CASSSQGSYGYTF
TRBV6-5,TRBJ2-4,CASLTVSKNIQYF